Many counts were recorded for the clone carrying this TCR beta chain. With 10-nucleotide random UMIs included, cDNA was synthesized by 5'RACE. TCRdb ran MiXCR on the 5' RACE reads and lists one entry per CDR3 protein. The sample holds some 65,000 distinct CDR3 sequences, under 5% seen once. This specimen belongs to a study of neurological immune-mediated disorders. Study context: Relapsing-remitting patients made up most of the roughly 35 multiple sclerosis patients, and secondary progressive patients made up 3.

Trimming removed 5 bases from V and 1 base from J, with 12 bases in between. The CDR3 runs to 15 residues. CDR1 and CDR2 from the germline V gene are SGHRS and YFSETQ. Sequencing input: PBMCs. The TCR sequence derives from a man aged 45-60 years with multiple sclerosis. The V gene is TRBV5-1, the J gene TRBJ1-4; D call uncertain. CDR3 coding DNA: TGCGCCAGCAGACGAACCCTGTTAACTAATGAAAAACTGTTTTTT. Translated: CASRRTLLTNEKLFF.